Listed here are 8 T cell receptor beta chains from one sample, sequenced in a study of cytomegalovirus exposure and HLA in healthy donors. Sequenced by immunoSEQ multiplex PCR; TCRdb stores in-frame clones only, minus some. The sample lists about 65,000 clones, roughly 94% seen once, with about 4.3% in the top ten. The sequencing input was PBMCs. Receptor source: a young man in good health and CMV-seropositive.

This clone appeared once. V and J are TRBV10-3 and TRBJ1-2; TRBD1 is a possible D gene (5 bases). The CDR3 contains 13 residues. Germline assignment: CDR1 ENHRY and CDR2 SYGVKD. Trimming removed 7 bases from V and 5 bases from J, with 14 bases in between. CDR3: CAITDSSLYGYTF. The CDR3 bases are TGTGCCATCACCGACAGTAGTCTATATGGCTACACCTTC.

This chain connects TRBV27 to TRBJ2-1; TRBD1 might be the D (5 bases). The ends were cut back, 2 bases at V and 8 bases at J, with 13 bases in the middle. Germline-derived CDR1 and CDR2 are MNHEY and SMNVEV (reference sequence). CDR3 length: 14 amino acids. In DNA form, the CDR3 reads TGTGCCAGCAGTTTAAAGGGGTCGGGCTATGAGCAGTTCTTC. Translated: CASSLKGSGYEQFF.

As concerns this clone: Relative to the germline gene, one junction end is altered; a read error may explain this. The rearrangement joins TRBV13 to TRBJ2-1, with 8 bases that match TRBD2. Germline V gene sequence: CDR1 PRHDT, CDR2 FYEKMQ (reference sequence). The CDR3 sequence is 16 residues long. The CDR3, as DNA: TGTGCCAACAGCTTAGCCTCGGGAGGGCCGTACAATGAGCAGTTCTTC. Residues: CANSLASGGPYNEQFF.

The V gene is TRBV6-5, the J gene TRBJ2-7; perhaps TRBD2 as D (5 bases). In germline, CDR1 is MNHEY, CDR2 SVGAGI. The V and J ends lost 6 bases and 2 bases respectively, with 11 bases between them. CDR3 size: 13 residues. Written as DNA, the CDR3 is TGTGCCAGCAGGATAGACGGGGCCTACGAGCAGTACTTC. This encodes CASRIDGAYEQYF.

CDR3: CASSLTGSNQPQHF. The CDR3 coding sequence is TGTGCCAGCAGTTTGACAGGCTCCAATCAGCCCCAGCATTTT. The chain links TRBV27 to TRBJ1-5; D may be TRBD1 (6 bases). Germline V lookup: CDR1 MNHEY, CDR2 SMNVEV (reference sequence). The CDR3 runs 14 residues. V lost 3 bases, J lost 3 bases, and 9 bases lay in between.

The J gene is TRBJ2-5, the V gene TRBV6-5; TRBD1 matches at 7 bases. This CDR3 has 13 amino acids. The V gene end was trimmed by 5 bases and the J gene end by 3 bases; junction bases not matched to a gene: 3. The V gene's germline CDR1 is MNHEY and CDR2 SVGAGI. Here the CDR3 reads CASSKTGKETQYF. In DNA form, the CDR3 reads TGTGCCAGCAGTAAGACAGGGAAAGAGACCCAGTACTTC.

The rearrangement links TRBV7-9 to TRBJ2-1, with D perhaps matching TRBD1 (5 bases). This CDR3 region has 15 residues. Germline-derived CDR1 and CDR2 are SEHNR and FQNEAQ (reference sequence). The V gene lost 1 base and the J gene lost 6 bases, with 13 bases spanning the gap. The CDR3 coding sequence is TGTGCCAGCAGCTTAGTGGGGCGAGTTAGCAATGAGCAGTTCTTC. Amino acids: CASSLVGRVSNEQFF.

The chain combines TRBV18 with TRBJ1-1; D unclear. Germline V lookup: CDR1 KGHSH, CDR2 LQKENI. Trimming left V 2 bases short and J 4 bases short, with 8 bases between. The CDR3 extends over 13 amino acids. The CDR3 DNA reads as TGTGCCAGCTCACCAGTCCGGGGCACTGAAGCTTTCTTT. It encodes CASSPVRGTEAFF.